The rows below give T cell receptor beta chains drawn from one sample of a study of graft-versus-host responses after intestinal transplantation. The assay was immunoSEQ multiplex PCR, and TCRdb's table has in-frame clones only and misses some. The sample consists of 130,000 to 150,000 clones, 85% to 95% of them appearing once. Their antigen targets remain unknown. This material consisted of unstimulated CD4+ T cells sorted from spleen or lymph node cells, taken before intestinal transplant. These receptors were collected from a human donor who received an intestinal transplant. The CDR3 runs from the conserved cysteine through the conserved F or W. D genes are given only for firm matches. Clone size is given for some rows only: seen once, a few or many times, or a class if the clone is expanded.

few	TRBV5-1	13	TRBJ2-7	TRBD2	TGCGCCAGCAGCTTGGCGGGAGGGCACGAGCAGTACTTC	CASSLAGGHEQYF
few	TRBV28	12	TRBJ2-5	NA	TGTGCCAGCAGACGAACTAGAGAGACCCAGTACTTC	CASRRTRETQYF
NA	TRBV7-3	18	TRBJ1-3	NA	TGTGCCAGCAGCCCGTTCACTAGCGCGGTAGGGAATGGAAACACCATATATTTT	CASSPFTSAVGNGNTIYF
NA	TRBV6-5	14	TRBJ2-5	NA	TGTGCCAGCAGTTACTCGGGGGGCGAAGAGACCCAGTACTTC	CASSYSGGEETQYF
NA	TRBV28	16	TRBJ1-2	NA	TGTGCCAGCCGGGCCCACGCTAGGGGACTACTCTATGGCTACACCTTC	CASRAHARGLLYGYTF
once	TRBV6-5	12	TRBJ2-5	NA	TGTGCCAGCAGACGGGGCCGGGAGACCCAGTACTTC	CASRRGRETQYF
NA	TRBV6-5	15	TRBJ2-7	NA	TGTGCCAGCAGTACGGTCTGGGGGCAAACCTACGAGCAGTACTTC	CASSTVWGQTYEQYF
NA	TRBV10-3	15	TRBJ2-2	NA	TGTGCCATCAGTGAAATACTGGGTCTCACCGGGGAGCTGTTTTTT	CAISEILGLTGELFF
NA	TRBV6-1	18	TRBJ1-1	NA	TGTGCCAGCAGTGAAGCTTTACAGGGAGGGCTCCGGGCGGCTGAAGCTTTCTTT	CASSEALQGGLRAAEAFF
NA	TRBV7-3	16	TRBJ2-3	TRBD2	TGTGCCAGCAGCCCCCGGCTAGCGGGAGGGCTTGAAACGCAGTATTTT	CASSPRLAGGLETQYF
NA	TRBV28	16	TRBJ2-7	TRBD1	TGTGCCAGCAGTAGGTATAGGGGACAGGCGGCATACGAGCAGTACTTC	CASSRYRGQAAYEQYF
NA	TRBV11-2	17	TRBJ2-4	NA	TGTGCCAGCAGCTCAGTTACCCGACTTTTAGCCAAAAACATTCAGTACTTC	CASSSVTRLLAKNIQYF
NA	TRBV21-1	14	TRBJ2-4	NA	TGTGCCAGCAGCCGAAGAGTAGCCAAAAACATTCAGTACTTC	CASSRRVAKNIQYF
NA	TRBV18	14	TRBJ2-2	NA	TGTGCCAGCTCACGCGGGACAGCCACCGGGGAGCTGTTTTTT	CASSRGTATGELFF
NA	TRBV28	14	TRBJ2-5	NA	TGTGCCAGCAGTCCCCCCGGGGTCCAAGAGACCCAGTACTTC	CASSPPGVQETQYF
once	TRBV7-3	17	TRBJ2-2	TRBD2	TGTGCCAGCAGCCAAAACCCTAGCGGGAGGATTTTGGGGGAGCTGTTTTTT	CASSQNPSGRILGELFF
NA	TRBV18	14	TRBJ1-2	NA	TGTGCCAGCTCACCCCTCCGAGACAGCTATGGCTACACCTTC	CASSPLRDSYGYTF